This T cell receptor beta chain was identified in a study of cytomegalovirus exposure and HLA in healthy donors. Vbeta (60) and Jbeta (13) primers were used in the PCR. Produced via immunoSEQ multiplex PCR; TCRdb's table is partial and in-frame only. The table records 70,000 to 95,000 clones, roughly four fifths of them present only once. Trimming took off 0 bases at V and 3 bases at J, with 19 bases between the two ends. The CDR3 runs to 18 residues. Germline lookup yields CDR1 SGHRS and CDR2 YFSETQ. On this clone itself: Its specificity is not known.

Broader study findings: Near-uniform donor sequencing depth was presumed by presence/absence analyses. Rarity characterized most TCR sequences, yet some public TCRs appeared in many donors. Several of the most significant clusters appeared linked to common viral pathogens, based on a later analysis.

The receptor was derived from a young woman in good health and CMV-seropositive. This chain joins TRBV5-1 and TRBJ2-1; maybe TRBD1 (6 bases). What was sequenced was PBMCs. The CDR3 loop is CASSLDGQRVGGYNEQFF. The DNA for the CDR3 is TGCGCCAGCAGCTTGGATGGACAGCGCGTCGGAGGCTACAATGAGCAGTTCTTC.